Listed here is a single TCR beta chain. This table comes from immunoSEQ multiplex PCR, and its TCRdb copy is limited to in-frame clones, with some not included. Of approximately 490,000 clones in the sample, roughly nine tenths were seen once. The germline CDR1 and CDR2 sequences are GTSNPN and SVGIG (reference sequence). This CDR3 contains 13 residues. Trimming removed 1 base at V and 7 bases at J, with 8 bases between. The data belong to a study of blood T cell repertoires in COVID-19. The V call is TRBV30, the J call TRBJ1-6, with D tentatively TRBD1 (6 bases). The sample consisted of PBMCs or T cells enriched from blood (not recorded which). This TCR was recovered from a woman under 30 who had recovered from COVID-19. CDR3 protein: CAWSGTVNSPLHF. Here the CDR3 DNA reads TGTGCCTGGAGTGGGACAGTAAATTCACCCCTCCACTTT.